A selection of T cell receptor beta chains follows, all from one sample in a study of Tregs in tolerant kidney transplant recipients. TCRdb keeps only in-frame clones here, not all; method: immunoSEQ multiplex PCR. The sample holds more than 95,000 clones, about 90% seen once. Sequenced input: CD4+ T cells from blood. Receptors were obtained from a human donor in good health. Both conserved end residues are part of each CDR3. The D gene is left open where the match is weak. Only part of the rows carry a size: once, few, many, or a class if the clone is expanded.

D,J,size,V,DNA,CDR3
TRBD2,TRBJ2-7,.,TRBV5-4,TGTGCCAGCAGCTCGTCTAGCGGAAGCTCCTACGAGCAGTACTTC,CASSSSSGSSYEQYF
TRBD1,TRBJ2-7,.,TRBV5-1,TGCGCCAGCAGCTTGGGTGGGACAGGGTCAACCTACGAGCAGTACTTC,CASSLGGTGSTYEQYF
TRBD1,TRBJ2-7,.,TRBV7-2,TGTGCCAGCAGCTCAAGGACAGGAAGCTCCTACGAGCAGTACTTC,CASSSRTGSSYEQYF
TRBD1,TRBJ1-3,.,TRBV7-9,TGTGCCAGCAGCTCCCGGACAGGGCCGAGCTCTGGAAACACCATATATTTT,CASSSRTGPSSGNTIYF
.,TRBJ2-2,few,TRBV5-1,TGCGCCAGCAGCGAATCGGACTCGGGGACCGGGGAGCTGTTTTTT,CASSESDSGTGELFF
TRBD1,TRBJ2-7,.,TRBV5-1,TGCGCCAGCAGCTTGGCGGGACAGGGTTTGGGCGAGCAGTACTTC,CASSLAGQGLGEQYF
.,TRBJ2-5,.,TRBV5-6,TGTGCCAGCAGCTTGCTCACAGTCGAGACCCAGTACTTC,CASSLLTVETQYF
TRBD2,TRBJ2-4,few,TRBV4-1,TGCGCCAGCAGCCAGGGACTAGCGGGAGCTAAAAACATTCAGTACTTC,CASSQGLAGAKNIQYF
.,TRBJ1-1,.,TRBV15,TGTGCCACCAGCAGAGATTGGGGAATGAACACTGAAGCTTTCTTT,CATSRDWGMNTEAFF
TRBD1,TRBJ1-2,.,TRBV7-2,TGTGCCAGCAGCTTTACCGGGACAGTAAATGGCTACACCTTC,CASSFTGTVNGYTF
TRBD1,TRBJ1-2,once,TRBV7-2,TGTGCCAGCACCTTAGGGGGCTCCAACTATGGCTACACCTTC,CASTLGGSNYGYTF
TRBD2,TRBJ2-1,.,TRBV11-3,TGTGCCAGCGGACTAGCGGGGAGATACAATGAGCAGTTCTTC,CASGLAGRYNEQFF
.,TRBJ1-2,.,TRBV28,TGTGCCAGCGGAGGGGGGCAGGGTGGTGGCTACACCTTC,CASGGGQGGGYTF
TRBD1,TRBJ2-7,.,TRBV9,TGTGCCAGCAGCGTAGACGCAGGGACAGCCGATGCCGAGCAGTACTTC,CASSVDAGTADAEQYF
.,TRBJ1-2,.,TRBV19,TGTGCCAGTAGTATAGGGAGGTATGGCTACACCTTC,CASSIGRYGYTF
.,TRBJ1-6,.,TRBV6-5,TGTGCCAGCAGTTACCAATCTCCCTTTAATTCACCCCTCCACTTT,CASSYQSPFNSPLHF
.,TRBJ2-7,.,TRBV21-1,TGTGCCAGCAGCCTCCGAAGGAGGACAGGGGCTAGATACGAGCAGTACTTC,CASSLRRRTGARYEQYF
.,TRBJ2-7,.,TRBV6-5,TGTGCCAGCAGTTATTCCGGGAACTCCTACGAGCAGTACTTC,CASSYSGNSYEQYF
TRBD1,TRBJ2-3,.,TRBV6-5,TGTGCCAGCAGTTACTACGGGACAGGAGATACGCAGTATTTT,CASSYYGTGDTQYF
.,TRBJ2-3,.,TRBV6-1,TGTGCCAGCAGCAACAGGGAGATAAGCACAGATACGCAGTATTTT,CASSNREISTDTQYF
.,TRBJ1-1,.,TRBV5-1,TGCGCCAGCAGCCCGCCGCGGCAGGGTGGCACTGAAGCTTTCTTT,CASSPPRQGGTEAFF
.,TRBJ2-5,.,TRBV6-5,TGTGCCAGCAGTCGGTTTGGAGCGCGGGAGACCCAGTACTTC,CASSRFGARETQYF
TRBD1,TRBJ2-7,.,TRBV7-9,TGTGCCAGCAGCACACAGGACAGGTTGGGGAACTTTTACGAGCAGTACTTC,CASSTQDRLGNFYEQYF
TRBD2,TRBJ2-2,.,TRBV5-4,TGTGCCAGCAGCGCCGCGGGGGGTTCCGGGGAGCTGTTTTTT,CASSAAGGSGELFF
TRBD1,TRBJ1-5,.,TRBV6-5,TGTGCCAGCAGTGACAGGGGCGGGAATCAGCCCCAGCATTTT,CASSDRGGNQPQHF
TRBD1,TRBJ2-7,few,TRBV6-1,TGTGCCAGCATTACACAGGGGGGATACTCCTACGAGCAGTACTTC,CASITQGGYSYEQYF
.,TRBJ1-2,.,TRBV6-1,TGTGCCAGCAGCCAAACCCGGTCGGGCCTTAATGGCTACACCTTC,CASSQTRSGLNGYTF
.,TRBJ1-1,.,TRBV7-2,TGTGCCAGCAGCTTCCCAAACAGGAACACTGAAGCTTTCTTT,CASSFPNRNTEAFF
.,TRBJ2-2,.,TRBV6-6,TGTGCCAGCAGTTACGGGCAGGGGGAGCTGTTTTTT,CASSYGQGELFF
TRBD2,TRBJ2-1,.,TRBV6-5,TGTGCCAGCAGTTACCCACGGGAGGGCCGGAATGAGCAGTTCTTC,CASSYPREGRNEQFF
.,TRBJ2-3,.,TRBV20-1,TGCAGTGGAGGGCCAGGGGATACGCAGTATTTT,CSGGPGDTQYF
TRBD1,TRBJ1-5,.,TRBV29-1,TGCAGCGTTGGGCAGGGGGGGAGCAATCAGCCCCAGCATTTT,CSVGQGGSNQPQHF
.,TRBJ2-5,.,TRBV7-6,TGTGCCAGCAGCTTAGGGTCATTCCAAGAGACCCAGTACTTC,CASSLGSFQETQYF
.,TRBJ2-7,once,TRBV27,TGTGCCAGCAGTTTCGTGGGCGGATCCTACGAGCAGTACTTC,CASSFVGGSYEQYF
.,TRBJ1-3,once,TRBV11-2,TGTGCCAGCAGCTTACAGCAGGCCTTCTCTGGAAACACCATATATTTT,CASSLQQAFSGNTIYF
TRBD2,TRBJ2-2,.,TRBV4-2,TGTGCCAGCAGAGGGGGTGGACTAGCGGGCGGGGAGCTGTTTTTT,CASRGGGLAGGELFF
.,TRBJ1-2,.,TRBV5-1,TGCGCCAGCAGCGCCACTCTGAGGACGTCTCCCTCATCCTTATATGGCTACACCTTC,CASSATLRTSPSSLYGYTF
.,TRBJ1-1,.,TRBV2,TGTGCCAGCAGTGAGTGGACAGCCGCGAACACTGAAGCTTTCTTT,CASSEWTAANTEAFF
.,TRBJ1-5,.,TRBV7-6,TGTGCCAGCAGCTTATATGGGAATCAGCCCCAGCATTTT,CASSLYGNQPQHF
.,TRBJ1-2,.,TRBV5-4,TGTGCCAGCAGCTTGGACGTAAGCTATGGCTACACCTTC,CASSLDVSYGYTF
TRBD2,TRBJ2-7,.,TRBV11-2,TGTGCCAGCAGTGACCCAGCGGGGGGGAACGAGCAGTACTTC,CASSDPAGGNEQYF
TRBD2,TRBJ2-1,once,TRBV2,TGTGCCAGCAGCCTCACTGGACTAGCGGGGGATGAGCAGTTCTTC,CASSLTGLAGDEQFF
TRBD1,TRBJ1-1,.,TRBV13,TGTGCCAGCAGCCCGGGACAGGGGTTTGAAGCTTTCTTT,CASSPGQGFEAFF
.,TRBJ1-1,.,TRBV9,TGTGCCAGCAGCGCCGTAGACGGATACACTGAAGCTTTCTTT,CASSAVDGYTEAFF
.,TRBJ1-3,.,TRBV7-2,TGTGCCAGCAGCTTTCTCCGTGCCTTCTCTGGAAACACCATATATTTT,CASSFLRAFSGNTIYF
TRBD1,TRBJ1-3,few,TRBV5-1,TGCGCCAGCAGCTTGTCAGGACAGGGATTGAACACCATATATTTT,CASSLSGQGLNTIYF
.,TRBJ1-1,.,TRBV9,TGTGCCAGCAGCGTAGGATCGGGGAACACTGAAGCTTTCTTT,CASSVGSGNTEAFF
.,TRBJ2-7,.,TRBV4-1,TGCGCCAGCACCAAAATTGCGGGGCCCACAGGTTTCTACGAGCAGTACTTC,CASTKIAGPTGFYEQYF
TRBD1,TRBJ2-7,.,TRBV13,TGTGCCAGCAGCCCTAACAGGGGGCCCTACGAGCAGTACTTC,CASSPNRGPYEQYF
TRBD2,TRBJ2-1,.,TRBV5-4,TGTGCCAGCAGCTTGCAGACTAGCGACTACAATGAGCAGTTCTTC,CASSLQTSDYNEQFF